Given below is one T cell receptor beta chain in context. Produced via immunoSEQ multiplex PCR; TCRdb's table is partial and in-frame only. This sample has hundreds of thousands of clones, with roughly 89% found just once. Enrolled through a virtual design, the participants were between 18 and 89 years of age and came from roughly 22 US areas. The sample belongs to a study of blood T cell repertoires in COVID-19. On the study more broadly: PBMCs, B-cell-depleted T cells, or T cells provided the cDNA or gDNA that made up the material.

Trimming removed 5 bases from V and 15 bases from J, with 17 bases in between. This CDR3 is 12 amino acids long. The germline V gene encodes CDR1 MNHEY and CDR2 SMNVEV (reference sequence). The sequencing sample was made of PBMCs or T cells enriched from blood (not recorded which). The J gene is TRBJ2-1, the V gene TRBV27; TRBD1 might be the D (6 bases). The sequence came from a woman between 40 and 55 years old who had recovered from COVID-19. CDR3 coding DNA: TGTGCCAGCAGTCTACAGGGTTCCCCACCGTTCTTC. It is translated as CASSLQGSPPFF.